This entry is about one T cell receptor beta chain. This record comes from a study of T cell changes during pregnancy in multiple sclerosis. The CDR3 contains 15 residues. V was shortened by 5 bases and J by 1 base, with 13 bases between the two germline ends. Germline assignment: CDR1 SSHAT and CDR2 FNYEAQ (reference sequence). The protocol was immunoSEQ multiplex PCR, while the TCRdb copy is restricted to in-frame clones and leaves out a portion. The sample comprises roughly 38,000 clones, about 90% of which are singletons, and approximately 9.1% rests with the top ten. Sequenced here: CD8+ T cells from peripheral blood mononuclear cells, sampled in the first trimester of pregnancy. The TCR sequence derives from a female donor with multiple sclerosis, enrolled in a pregnancy study. The chain joins TRBV7-7 to TRBJ2-3, with a weak D call TRBD2 (5 bases). The CDR3 protein is CASSVGGMGTDTQYF. The CDR3 region has the DNA TGTGCCAGCAGCGTCGGAGGTATGGGCACAGATACGCAGTATTTT. Looking up the rest from reference TRBV7-7 and TRBJ2-3 gives the full variable domain: GAGVSQSPRYKVTKRGQDVTLRCDPISSHATLYWYQQALGQGPEFLTYFNYEAQPDKSGLPSDRFSAERPEGSISTLTIQRTEQRDSAMYRCASSVGGMGTDTQYFGPGTRLTVL.